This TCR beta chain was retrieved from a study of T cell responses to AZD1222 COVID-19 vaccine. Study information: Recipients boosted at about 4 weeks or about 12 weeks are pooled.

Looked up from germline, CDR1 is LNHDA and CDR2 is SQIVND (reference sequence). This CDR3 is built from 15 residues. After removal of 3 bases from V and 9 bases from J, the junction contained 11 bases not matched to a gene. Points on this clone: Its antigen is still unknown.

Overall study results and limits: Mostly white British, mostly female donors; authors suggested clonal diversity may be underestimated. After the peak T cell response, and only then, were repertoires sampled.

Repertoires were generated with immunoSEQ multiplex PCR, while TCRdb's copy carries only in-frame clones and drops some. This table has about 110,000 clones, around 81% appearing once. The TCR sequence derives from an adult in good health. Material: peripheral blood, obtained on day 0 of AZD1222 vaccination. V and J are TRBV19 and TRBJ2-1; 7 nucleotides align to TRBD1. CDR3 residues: CASSIGVTGSGEQFF. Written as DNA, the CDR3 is TGTGCCAGTAGTATTGGAGTGACAGGGTCGGGTGAGCAGTTCTTC.